Listed below are T cell receptor beta chains from one sample, sequenced in a study of shared clonotypes between healthy human individuals. Profiled with immunoSEQ multiplex PCR; TCRdb holds only in-frame clones, not every one. Of 2 million to 3 million clones in the sample, approximately 94% were seen once. The sample comprised naive CD4+ T cells sorted from blood. These TCRs come from a man aged 18 to 35 in good health. Both conserved end residues are part of each CDR3. A D gene is named only where the DNA matches it firmly. Rows may omit the clone size; those that give it use once, few, many or a size class.

v_gene: TRBV7-9; d_gene: TRBD1; j_gene: TRBJ2-7; abundance: -; CDR3nt: TGTGCCAGCTTTGGGGGGACAGGGACCTACGAGCAGTACTTC; CDR3aa: CASFGGTGTYEQYF
v_gene: TRBV5-1; d_gene: TRBD1; j_gene: TRBJ1-6; abundance: -; CDR3nt: TGCGCCAGCAGCCCGGGGACAGGAGAGGCTCCCCTCCACTTT; CDR3aa: CASSPGTGEAPLHF
v_gene: TRBV7-9; d_gene: TRBD2; j_gene: TRBJ2-7; abundance: -; CDR3nt: TGTGCCAGCAGCCCGGATAGCGGGGGGCGTTACGAGCAGTACTTC; CDR3aa: CASSPDSGGRYEQYF
v_gene: TRBV19; d_gene: -; j_gene: TRBJ2-7; abundance: -; CDR3nt: TGTGCCAGTAGTCCCATAGGGGGAGCCCACGAGCAGTACTTC; CDR3aa: CASSPIGGAHEQYF
v_gene: TRBV6-1; d_gene: TRBD1; j_gene: TRBJ2-7; abundance: once; CDR3nt: TGTGCCAGCAGTGAAGCGGGACAGGGGCTCGAGCAGTACTTC; CDR3aa: CASSEAGQGLEQYF
v_gene: TRBV19; d_gene: TRBD1; j_gene: TRBJ2-1; abundance: -; CDR3nt: TGTGCCAGTAGTATTTCGGGACAGAGGATCAATGAGCAGTTCTTC; CDR3aa: CASSISGQRINEQFF
v_gene: TRBV11-2; d_gene: -; j_gene: TRBJ1-4; abundance: -; CDR3nt: TGTGCCAGCAAAACACCCAACAGCGACCTTCTGTTTTTT; CDR3aa: CASKTPNSDLLFF
v_gene: TRBV4-3; d_gene: TRBD2; j_gene: TRBJ2-1; abundance: -; CDR3nt: TGCGCCAGCAGCCAAACCGGGACTAGCGTTTACAATGAGCAGTTCTTC; CDR3aa: CASSQTGTSVYNEQFF
v_gene: TRBV7-2; d_gene: TRBD2; j_gene: TRBJ2-7; abundance: once; CDR3nt: TGTGCCAGCAGCTACATGGGAGGGCCAGGAGAGCAGTACTTC; CDR3aa: CASSYMGGPGEQYF
v_gene: TRBV2; d_gene: -; j_gene: TRBJ1-5; abundance: -; CDR3nt: TGTGCCAGCACGTGGGGTTATCAGCCCCAGCATTTT; CDR3aa: CASTWGYQPQHF
v_gene: TRBV4-3; d_gene: TRBD2; j_gene: TRBJ2-3; abundance: -; CDR3nt: TGCGCCAGCAGCCAGTGGACTAGCGGGTTTGCAGATACGCAGTATTTT; CDR3aa: CASSQWTSGFADTQYF
v_gene: TRBV9; d_gene: -; j_gene: TRBJ2-3; abundance: -; CDR3nt: TGTGCCAGCAGCCCTAACGGGGAGGCCCCAGATACGCAGTATTTT; CDR3aa: CASSPNGEAPDTQYF
v_gene: TRBV7-2; d_gene: -; j_gene: TRBJ2-7; abundance: -; CDR3nt: TGTGCCAGCAGCTTAGAAGTTGAGATACACGAGCAGTACTTC; CDR3aa: CASSLEVEIHEQYF
v_gene: TRBV7-2; d_gene: -; j_gene: TRBJ2-7; abundance: -; CDR3nt: TGTGCCAGCAGCCACAGGACGGTAGCGCCAGGCTACGAGCAGTACTTC; CDR3aa: CASSHRTVAPGYEQYF
v_gene: TRBV2; d_gene: -; j_gene: TRBJ1-1; abundance: -; CDR3nt: TGTGCCAGCAGTGGCCAACAGAGGAACACTGAAGCTTTCTTT; CDR3aa: CASSGQQRNTEAFF
v_gene: TRBV10-1; d_gene: -; j_gene: TRBJ1-6; abundance: -; CDR3nt: TGCGCCAGCAGTGCATTTAATAATTCACCCCTCCACTTT; CDR3aa: CASSAFNNSPLHF
v_gene: TRBV29-1; d_gene: TRBD1; j_gene: TRBJ2-1; abundance: -; CDR3nt: TGCAGCGTTGATGTACAGGGGGCACAGAATGAGCAGTTCTTC; CDR3aa: CSVDVQGAQNEQFF
v_gene: TRBV5-1; d_gene: TRBD2; j_gene: TRBJ2-3; abundance: -; CDR3nt: TGCGCCAGCAGTTTATTGACTAGCAACACAGATACGCAGTATTTT; CDR3aa: CASSLLTSNTDTQYF
v_gene: TRBV10-3; d_gene: TRBD1; j_gene: TRBJ2-2; abundance: -; CDR3nt: TGTGCCATCAGCGCTGGGACAGGGGTCGGCACCGGGGAGCTGTTTTTT; CDR3aa: CAISAGTGVGTGELFF
v_gene: TRBV10-3; d_gene: -; j_gene: TRBJ1-2; abundance: -; CDR3nt: TGTGCCATCAGTGAAGACGGGACGGCGAACTATGGCTACACCTTC; CDR3aa: CAISEDGTANYGYTF
v_gene: TRBV18; d_gene: -; j_gene: TRBJ2-1; abundance: few; CDR3nt: TGTGCCAGCTCACCGGACTCTGAGGGTGAGCAGTTCTTC; CDR3aa: CASSPDSEGEQFF
v_gene: TRBV11-2; d_gene: -; j_gene: TRBJ2-3; abundance: -; CDR3nt: TGTGCCAGCAGACAGACAGATACGCAGTATTTT; CDR3aa: CASRQTDTQYF
v_gene: TRBV6-5; d_gene: TRBD2; j_gene: TRBJ2-1; abundance: -; CDR3nt: TGTGCCAGCAGCCGACTAGCGGGGGGCGGGAATGAGCAGTTCTTC; CDR3aa: CASSRLAGGGNEQFF
v_gene: TRBV7-8; d_gene: -; j_gene: TRBJ2-7; abundance: -; CDR3nt: TGTGCCAGCAGCCAGAAATACGAGCAGTACTTC; CDR3aa: CASSQKYEQYF
v_gene: TRBV19; d_gene: TRBD2; j_gene: TRBJ2-7; abundance: -; CDR3nt: TGTGCCAGTAGTTCTGAGGGACTAGATGGTGTGAGGGTCTACGAGCAGTACTTC; CDR3aa: CASSSEGLDGVRVYEQYF
v_gene: TRBV7-3; d_gene: TRBD1; j_gene: TRBJ2-5; abundance: -; CDR3nt: TGTGCCAGCAGCTTAAGGGCAGGGGGCTTTGAGACCCAGTACTTC; CDR3aa: CASSLRAGGFETQYF
v_gene: TRBV28; d_gene: -; j_gene: TRBJ2-1; abundance: -; CDR3nt: TGTGCCAGCAGCCTCTGGGGCAGAAACAATGAGCAGTTCTTC; CDR3aa: CASSLWGRNNEQFF
v_gene: TRBV15; d_gene: -; j_gene: TRBJ1-5; abundance: -; CDR3nt: TGTGCCACCAGCAGAAGAGCGGACGGAGGCAATCAGCCCCAGCATTTT; CDR3aa: CATSRRADGGNQPQHF
v_gene: TRBV5-1; d_gene: TRBD2; j_gene: TRBJ2-7; abundance: -; CDR3nt: TGCGCCAGCAGTCAATTAGCGGGGGGAGCGTCGAGTGAGCAGTACTTC; CDR3aa: CASSQLAGGASSEQYF
v_gene: TRBV29-1; d_gene: -; j_gene: TRBJ1-5; abundance: -; CDR3nt: TGCAGCGTTGTGTCCGAGGGGGGCGATCAGCCCCAGCATTTT; CDR3aa: CSVVSEGGDQPQHF
v_gene: TRBV4-1; d_gene: -; j_gene: TRBJ1-1; abundance: -; CDR3nt: TGCGCCAGCAGCCAAGGGCCAGGTGAAGCTTTCTTT; CDR3aa: CASSQGPGEAFF
v_gene: TRBV7-2; d_gene: -; j_gene: TRBJ2-7; abundance: -; CDR3nt: TGTGCCAGCAGCTTACTCTGGGGACCCTACGAGCAGTACTTC; CDR3aa: CASSLLWGPYEQYF
v_gene: TRBV11-3; d_gene: TRBD2; j_gene: TRBJ2-7; abundance: once; CDR3nt: TGTGCCAGCAGCCAAGGGTTGACTAGCGCAATCTACGAGCAGTACTTC; CDR3aa: CASSQGLTSAIYEQYF
v_gene: TRBV15; d_gene: TRBD1; j_gene: TRBJ1-5; abundance: once; CDR3nt: TGTGCCACCGGAACAGGGGGCCCTAATCAGCCCCAGCATTTT; CDR3aa: CATGTGGPNQPQHF
v_gene: TRBV27; d_gene: TRBD2; j_gene: TRBJ2-5; abundance: -; CDR3nt: TGTGCCAGCAGTTTAATGCTAGCGGGAGGGCCGATGGAGACCCAGTACTTC; CDR3aa: CASSLMLAGGPMETQYF
v_gene: TRBV11-2; d_gene: -; j_gene: TRBJ2-7; abundance: -; CDR3nt: TGTGCCAGCAGCTTAGGGGCCGGGGACACCTACGAGCAGTACTTC; CDR3aa: CASSLGAGDTYEQYF
v_gene: TRBV11-2; d_gene: TRBD1; j_gene: TRBJ1-4; abundance: -; CDR3nt: TGTGCCAGCAGCTCAGTGACAGGGGGCGGTGAAAAACTGTTTTTT; CDR3aa: CASSSVTGGGEKLFF
v_gene: TRBV5-1; d_gene: -; j_gene: TRBJ2-5; abundance: once; CDR3nt: TGCGCCAGCAGCATTTTACAGGGAGAAGAGACCCAGTACTTC; CDR3aa: CASSILQGEETQYF
v_gene: TRBV7-2; d_gene: TRBD1; j_gene: TRBJ1-1; abundance: -; CDR3nt: TGTGCCAGCAGCGCTCACGGACAGGGGGTAACTGAAGCTTTCTTT; CDR3aa: CASSAHGQGVTEAFF
v_gene: TRBV29-1; d_gene: TRBD2; j_gene: TRBJ2-3; abundance: -; CDR3nt: TGCAGCGCCCCGCGGGGGTATACGCAGTATTTT; CDR3aa: CSAPRGYTQYF
v_gene: TRBV5-1; d_gene: TRBD2; j_gene: TRBJ2-3; abundance: -; CDR3nt: TGCGCCAGCAGCCTCCGACTGGGCGGGGGTACGCAGTATTTT; CDR3aa: CASSLRLGGGTQYF
v_gene: TRBV7-8; d_gene: -; j_gene: TRBJ1-5; abundance: -; CDR3nt: TGTGCCAGCAGCTTTGAGGGGAGCAATCAGCCCCAGCATTTT; CDR3aa: CASSFEGSNQPQHF
v_gene: TRBV2; d_gene: -; j_gene: TRBJ2-7; abundance: -; CDR3nt: TGTGCCAGTAGAAACAGCTCACCATACTACGAGCAGTACTTC; CDR3aa: CASRNSSPYYEQYF
v_gene: TRBV30; d_gene: TRBD1; j_gene: TRBJ1-3; abundance: -; CDR3nt: TGTGCCTGGAGTTTCGCCCGGACAGGGCCTATCTCTGGAAACACCATATATTTT; CDR3aa: CAWSFARTGPISGNTIYF
v_gene: TRBV18; d_gene: -; j_gene: TRBJ1-5; abundance: -; CDR3nt: TGTGCCAGCTCACCAATTTTAGGGCCAAATCAGCCCCAGCATTTT; CDR3aa: CASSPILGPNQPQHF
v_gene: TRBV6-5; d_gene: -; j_gene: TRBJ2-2; abundance: -; CDR3nt: TGTGCCAGCAGGCAGGAGACCGGGGAGCTGTTTTTT; CDR3aa: CASRQETGELFF
v_gene: TRBV2; d_gene: TRBD1; j_gene: TRBJ1-6; abundance: -; CDR3nt: TGTGCCAGCAGTGTGACAGGGCTTCATTCACCCCTCCACTTT; CDR3aa: CASSVTGLHSPLHF
v_gene: TRBV18; d_gene: TRBD1; j_gene: TRBJ1-4; abundance: -; CDR3nt: TGTGCCAGCTCACCTCGACGGACAGGAACTAATGAAAAACTGTTTTTT; CDR3aa: CASSPRRTGTNEKLFF